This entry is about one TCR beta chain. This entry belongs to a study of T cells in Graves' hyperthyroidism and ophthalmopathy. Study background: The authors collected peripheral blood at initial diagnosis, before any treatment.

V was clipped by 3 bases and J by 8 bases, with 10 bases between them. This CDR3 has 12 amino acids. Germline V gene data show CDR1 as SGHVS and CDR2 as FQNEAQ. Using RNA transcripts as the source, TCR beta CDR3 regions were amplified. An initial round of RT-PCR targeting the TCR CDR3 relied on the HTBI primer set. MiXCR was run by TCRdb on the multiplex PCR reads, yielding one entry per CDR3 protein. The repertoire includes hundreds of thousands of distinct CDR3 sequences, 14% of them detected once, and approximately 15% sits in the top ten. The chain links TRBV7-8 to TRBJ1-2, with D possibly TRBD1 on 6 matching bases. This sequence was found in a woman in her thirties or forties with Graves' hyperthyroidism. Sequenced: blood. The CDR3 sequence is CASSLGAGGYTF. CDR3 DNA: TGTGCCAGCAGCTTGGGGGCCGGGGGCTACACCTTC. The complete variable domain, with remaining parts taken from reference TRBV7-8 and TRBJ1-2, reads GAGVSQSPRYKVAKRGQDVALRCDPISGHVSLFWYQQALGQGPEFLTYFQNEAQLDKSGLPSDRFFAERPEGSVSTLKIQRTQQEDSAVYLCASSLGAGGYTFGSGTRLTVV.